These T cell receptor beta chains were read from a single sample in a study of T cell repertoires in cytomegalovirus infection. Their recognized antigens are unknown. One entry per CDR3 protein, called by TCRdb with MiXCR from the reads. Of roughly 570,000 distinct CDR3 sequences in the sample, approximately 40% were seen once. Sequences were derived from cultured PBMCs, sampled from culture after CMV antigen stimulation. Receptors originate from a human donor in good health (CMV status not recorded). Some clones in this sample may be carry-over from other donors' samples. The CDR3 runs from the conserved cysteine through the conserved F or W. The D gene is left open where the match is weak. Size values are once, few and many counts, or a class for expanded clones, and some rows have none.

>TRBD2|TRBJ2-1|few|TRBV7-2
TGTGCCAGCAGCTTCGCCGGGACTAGCGGAGGGTTCTTC
CASSFAGTSGGFF
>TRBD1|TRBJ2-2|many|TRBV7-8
TGTGCCAGCGGCAAGGACAGGGCTCACGGGGAGCTGTTTTTT
CASGKDRAHGELFF
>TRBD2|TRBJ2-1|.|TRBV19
TGTGCCAGTAGTAAAAGGAGCGGGATCGAGCAGTTCTTC
CASSKRSGIEQFF
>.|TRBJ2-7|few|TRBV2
TGTGCCAGCAGTGAAGCAACAGGGAGCTACGAGCAGTACTTC
CASSEATGSYEQYF
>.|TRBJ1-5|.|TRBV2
TGTGCCAGCATGGCCCGACAGGCTCGCAATCAGCCCCAGCATTTT
CASMARQARNQPQHF
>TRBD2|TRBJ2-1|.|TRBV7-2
TGTGCCAGCAGCTTAGCGGGAGGACGGCGTGGGACTAGCGGAGACAATGAGCAGTTCTTC
CASSLAGGRRGTSGDNEQFF
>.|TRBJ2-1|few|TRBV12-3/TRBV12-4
TGTGCCAGCACACTGAGTGGGAGCTCCTACAATGAGCAGTTCTTC
CASTLSGSSYNEQFF
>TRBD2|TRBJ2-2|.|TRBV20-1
TGCAGTGCTAGAGGGGTTGGGACTAGTTTAACCGGGGAGCTGTTTTTT
CSARGVGTSLTGELFF
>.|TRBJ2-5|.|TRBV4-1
TGCGCCAGCAGCAGAAGCGCCCAAGAGACCCAGTACTTC
CASSRSAQETQYF
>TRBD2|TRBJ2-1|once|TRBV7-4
TGTGCCAGCAGGGGACTAGCGGCCCCTCCAAATGAGCAGTTCTTC
CASRGLAAPPNEQFF
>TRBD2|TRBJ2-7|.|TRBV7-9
TGTGCCAGCAGCGGACGGGAGGCGTACGAGCAGTACTTC
CASSGREAYEQYF
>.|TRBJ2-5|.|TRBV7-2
TGTGCCAGCAGCTTCAGGGTGGGAGAGACCCAGTACTTC
CASSFRVGETQYF
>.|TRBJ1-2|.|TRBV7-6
TGTGCCAGCAGCCCAGCGCTGCAGGGCGAACGGCTCCGGGGCTACACCTTC
CASSPALQGERLRGYTF
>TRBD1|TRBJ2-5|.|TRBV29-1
TGCAGCGTCCGGACAGGGGGCGGAGTAGGGGAGACCCAGTACTTC
CSVRTGGGVGETQYF
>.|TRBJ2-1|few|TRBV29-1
TGCAGCGCCGAGTCCTACAATGAGCAGTTCTTC
CSAESYNEQFF
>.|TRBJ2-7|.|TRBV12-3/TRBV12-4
TGTGCCAGCAGTTTATGGGCCACTATCCTGGAGCAGTACTTC
CASSLWATILEQYF
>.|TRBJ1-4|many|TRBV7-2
TGTGCCAGCAGCCTTAGTGGCCCCACTAATGAAAAACTGTTTTTT
CASSLSGPTNEKLFF
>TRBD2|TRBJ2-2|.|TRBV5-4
TGTGCCAGCAGCGCCGGACTAGCGGGGGGCACCGGGGAGCTGTTTTTT
CASSAGLAGGTGELFF
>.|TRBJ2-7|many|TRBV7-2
TGTGCCAGCAGCTTAGGAGGGAAGGGACTGCAGTACTTC
CASSLGGKGLQYF
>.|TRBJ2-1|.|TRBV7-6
TGTGCCAGCAGCTTAGGGACATATGACAATGAGCAGTTCTTC
CASSLGTYDNEQFF
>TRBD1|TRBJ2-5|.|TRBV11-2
TGTGCCAGCAGCCCCGGGGCTTTGACAGGGCTGGAGACCCAGTACTTC
CASSPGALTGLETQYF
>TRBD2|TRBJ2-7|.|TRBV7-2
TGTGCCAGCAGCTTAGCCGTGGGACTAGCGGTCGAGCAGTACTTC
CASSLAVGLAVEQYF
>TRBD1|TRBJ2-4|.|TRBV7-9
TGTGCCAGCAGCTTTCGGACAGGTCAAAAGCCAAAAACCATTCAGTACTTC
CASSFRTGQKPKTIQYF
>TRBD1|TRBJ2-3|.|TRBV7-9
TGTGCCAGCAGCTTAGAGGGAGCCGGACAGGGTCATACAGATACGCAGTATTTT
CASSLEGAGQGHTDTQYF
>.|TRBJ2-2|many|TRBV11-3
TGTGCCAGCAGCGGACCCGGGGAGCTGTTTTTT
CASSGPGELFF
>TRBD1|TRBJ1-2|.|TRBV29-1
TGCAGCGTTCGGGACAGGGACTACGGCTACACCTTC
CSVRDRDYGYTF
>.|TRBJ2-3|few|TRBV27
TGTGCCAGCAGACCCGACCCCCCGGGCACAGATACGCAGTATTTT
CASRPDPPGTDTQYF
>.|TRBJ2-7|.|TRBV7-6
TGTGCCAGCAGCTTGGAAGTAAACTCCTACGAGCAGTACTTC
CASSLEVNSYEQYF
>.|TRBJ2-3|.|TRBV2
TGTGCCAGCAGTGAGATGTACAGCACAGATACGCAGTATTTT
CASSEMYSTDTQYF
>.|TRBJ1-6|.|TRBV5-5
TGTGCCAGCAGCTTTTATGAAAGCTCCTATAATTCACCCCTCCACTTT
CASSFYESSYNSPLHF
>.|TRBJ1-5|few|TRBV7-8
TGTGCCAGCAGCTTCGACAGCGGAAGTCAGCCCCAGCATTTT
CASSFDSGSQPQHF
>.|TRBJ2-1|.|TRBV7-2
TGTGCCAGCAGCTTAGGACCCCGGTTTGAGCAGTTCTTC
CASSLGPRFEQFF